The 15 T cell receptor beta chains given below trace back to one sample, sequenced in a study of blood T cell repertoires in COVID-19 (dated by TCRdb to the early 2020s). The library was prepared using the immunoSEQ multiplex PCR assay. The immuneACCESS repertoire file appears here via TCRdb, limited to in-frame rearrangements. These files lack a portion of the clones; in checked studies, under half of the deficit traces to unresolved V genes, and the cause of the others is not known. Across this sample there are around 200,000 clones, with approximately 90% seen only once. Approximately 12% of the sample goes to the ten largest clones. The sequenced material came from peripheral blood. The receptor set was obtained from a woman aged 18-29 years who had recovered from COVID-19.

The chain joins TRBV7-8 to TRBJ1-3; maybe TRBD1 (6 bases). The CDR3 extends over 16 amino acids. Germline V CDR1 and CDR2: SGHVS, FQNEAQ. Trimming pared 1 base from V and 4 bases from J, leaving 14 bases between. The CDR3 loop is CASSLEGRGFGNTIYF. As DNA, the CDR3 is TGTGCCAGCAGCTTAGAGGGCAGGGGATTCGGAAACACCATATATTTT.

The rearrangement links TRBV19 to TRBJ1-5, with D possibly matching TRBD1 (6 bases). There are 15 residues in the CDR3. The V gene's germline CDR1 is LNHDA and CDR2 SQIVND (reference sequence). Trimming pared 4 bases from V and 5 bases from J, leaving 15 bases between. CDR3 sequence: CASSSFGGAHQPQHF. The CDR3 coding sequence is TGTGCCAGTAGTAGTTTTGGGGGCGCCCATCAGCCCCAGCATTTT.

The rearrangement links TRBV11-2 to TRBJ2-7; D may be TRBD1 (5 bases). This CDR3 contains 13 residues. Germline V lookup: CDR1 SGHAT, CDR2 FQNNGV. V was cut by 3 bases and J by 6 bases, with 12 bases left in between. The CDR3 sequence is CASSLDLQGEQYF. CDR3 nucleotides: TGTGCCAGCAGCTTGGACCTTCAGGGCGAGCAGTACTTC.

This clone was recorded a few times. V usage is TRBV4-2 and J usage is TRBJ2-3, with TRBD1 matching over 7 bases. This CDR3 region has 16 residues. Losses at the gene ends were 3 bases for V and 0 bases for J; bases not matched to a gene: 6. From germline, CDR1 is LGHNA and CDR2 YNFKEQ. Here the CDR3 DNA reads TGTGCCAGCAGCCAGGGGGACAGCTTTAGCACAGATACGCAGTATTTT. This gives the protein CASSQGDSFSTDTQYF.

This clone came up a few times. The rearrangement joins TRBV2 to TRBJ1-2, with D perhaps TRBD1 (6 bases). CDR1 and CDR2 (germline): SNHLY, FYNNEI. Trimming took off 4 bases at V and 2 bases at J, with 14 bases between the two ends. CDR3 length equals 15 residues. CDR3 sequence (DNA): TGTGCCAGCAGTGGGCGAGTGGACAGCAACTATGGCTACACCTTC. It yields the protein CASSGRVDSNYGYTF.

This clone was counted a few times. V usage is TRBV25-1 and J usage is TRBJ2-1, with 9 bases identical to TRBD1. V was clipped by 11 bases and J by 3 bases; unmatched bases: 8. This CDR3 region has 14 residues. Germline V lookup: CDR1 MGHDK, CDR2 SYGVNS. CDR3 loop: CASCRDRDYNEQFF. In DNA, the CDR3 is TGTGCCTCTTGCCGGGACAGGGACTACAATGAGCAGTTCTTC.

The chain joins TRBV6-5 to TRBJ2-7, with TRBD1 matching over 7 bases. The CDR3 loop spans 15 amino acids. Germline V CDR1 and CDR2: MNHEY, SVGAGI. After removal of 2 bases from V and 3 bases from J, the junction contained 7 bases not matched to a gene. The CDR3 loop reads CASSYTGQGVYEQYF. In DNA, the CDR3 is TGTGCCAGCAGTTACACGGGGCAGGGGGTCTACGAGCAGTACTTC.

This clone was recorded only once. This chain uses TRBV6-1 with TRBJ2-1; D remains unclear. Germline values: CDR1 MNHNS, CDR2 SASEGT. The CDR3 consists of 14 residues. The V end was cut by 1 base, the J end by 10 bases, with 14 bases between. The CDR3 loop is CASSEGNSRIEQFF. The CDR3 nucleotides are TGTGCCAGCAGTGAAGGGAATAGCCGGATAGAGCAGTTCTTC.

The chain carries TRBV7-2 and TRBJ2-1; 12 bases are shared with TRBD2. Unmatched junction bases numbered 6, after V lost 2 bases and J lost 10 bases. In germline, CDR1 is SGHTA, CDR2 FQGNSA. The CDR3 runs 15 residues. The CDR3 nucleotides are TGTGCCAGCAGCTTAATGGCTAGCGGGAGGGAGGAGCAGTTCTTC. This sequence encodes CASSLMASGREEQFF.

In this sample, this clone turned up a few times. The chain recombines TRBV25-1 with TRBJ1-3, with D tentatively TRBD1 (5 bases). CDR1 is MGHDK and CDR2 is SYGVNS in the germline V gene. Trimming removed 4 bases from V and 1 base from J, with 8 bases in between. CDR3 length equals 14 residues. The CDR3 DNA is TGTGCCAGCAGTGCCCAGGGTTCTGGAAACACCATATATTTT. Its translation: CASSAQGSGNTIYF.

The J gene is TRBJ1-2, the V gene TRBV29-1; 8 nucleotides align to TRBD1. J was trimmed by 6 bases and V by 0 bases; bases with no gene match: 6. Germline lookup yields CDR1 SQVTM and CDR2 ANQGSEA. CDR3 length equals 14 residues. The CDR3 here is CSVEEPTGVHGYTF. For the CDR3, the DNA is TGCAGCGTTGAAGAACCGACAGGGGTGCATGGCTACACCTTC.

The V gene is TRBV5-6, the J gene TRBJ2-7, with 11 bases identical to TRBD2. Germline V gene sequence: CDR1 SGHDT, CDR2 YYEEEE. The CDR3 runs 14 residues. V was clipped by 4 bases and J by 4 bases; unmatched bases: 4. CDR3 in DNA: TGTGCCAGCAGCCCTGGGACTAGCGGTTACGAGCAGTACTTC. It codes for CASSPGTSGYEQYF.

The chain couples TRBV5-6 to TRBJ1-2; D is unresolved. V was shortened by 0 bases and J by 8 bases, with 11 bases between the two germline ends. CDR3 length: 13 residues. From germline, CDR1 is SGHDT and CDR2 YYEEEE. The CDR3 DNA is TGTGCCAGCAGCTTGGTATCTGGGGAGGGCTACACCTTC. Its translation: CASSLVSGEGYTF.

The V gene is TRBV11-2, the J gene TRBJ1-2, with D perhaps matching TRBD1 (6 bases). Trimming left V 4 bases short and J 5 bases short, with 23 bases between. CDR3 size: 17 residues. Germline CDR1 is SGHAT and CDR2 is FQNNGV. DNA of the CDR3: TGTGCCAGCAGCTCGGTGTCTTTAGGGCTAAGGGGGTATGGCTACACCTTC. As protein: CASSSVSLGLRGYGYTF.

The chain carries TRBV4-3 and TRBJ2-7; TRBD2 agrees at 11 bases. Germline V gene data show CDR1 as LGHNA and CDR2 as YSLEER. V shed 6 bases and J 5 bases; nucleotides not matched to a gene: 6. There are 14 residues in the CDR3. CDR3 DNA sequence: TGCGCCAGCAGTCCTCTAGCGGGAGGCAACGAGCAGTACTTC. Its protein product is CASSPLAGGNEQYF.